This T cell receptor (beta chain) came from a study of a mutant IDH1 vaccine in newly diagnosed glioma. The ends lost 5 bases at V and 12 bases at J; junction bases unmatched: 12. CDR1 SGHTA and CDR2 FQGNSA come from the germline V gene. The CDR3 covers 15 residues. Time point meaning: week 5, during vaccination. Every vaccination contained 300 ug of the mutant IDH1 20-mer peptide and was paired with topical imiquimod. In the case of this clone: Antigen unknown.

The table came from immunoSEQ multiplex PCR; TCRdb's copy has only in-frame clones and leaves some out. The table records about 58,000 clones, around four fifths of them present only once. The source was PBMCs, collected from a glioma patient whose treatment included an IDH1 peptide vaccine. The chain carries TRBV7-2 and TRBJ2-1, with 11 bases aligning to TRBD2. The source of this sequence is a woman aged 45-60 years with glioma. CDR3 DNA sequence: TGTGCCAGCAGCCCAGGGCTAGCGGGGGGAAGGGGGCAGTTCTTC. Amino acids: CASSPGLAGGRGQFF.